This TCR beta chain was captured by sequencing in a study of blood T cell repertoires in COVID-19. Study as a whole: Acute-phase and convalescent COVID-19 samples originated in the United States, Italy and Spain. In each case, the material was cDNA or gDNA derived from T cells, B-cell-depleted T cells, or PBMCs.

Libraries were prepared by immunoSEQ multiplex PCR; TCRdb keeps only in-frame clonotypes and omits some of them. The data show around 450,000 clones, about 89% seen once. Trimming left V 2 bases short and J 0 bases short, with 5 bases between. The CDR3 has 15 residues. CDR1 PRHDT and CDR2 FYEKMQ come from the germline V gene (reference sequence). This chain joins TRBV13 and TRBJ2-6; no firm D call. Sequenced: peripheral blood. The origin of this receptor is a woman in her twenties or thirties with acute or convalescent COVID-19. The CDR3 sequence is CASSLFNSGANVLTF. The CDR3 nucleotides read TGTGCCAGCAGCTTATTTAACTCTGGGGCCAACGTCCTGACTTTC.